Listed below are T cell receptor beta chains from one sample, sequenced in a study of shared clonotypes between healthy human individuals. Generated by immunoSEQ multiplex PCR, the TCRdb table keeps only in-frame clones and is missing some. The sample includes under 600,000 clones, 75% to 80% of them seen just once. Source material: PBMCs. The origin of the receptors is a woman aged 40 to 49 in good health. Some clones in this sample may be carry-over from other donors' samples. Both conserved end residues are part of each CDR3. Fields, in order: J gene, V gene, D gene, clone size, CDR3 DNA, CDR3 protein. D genes are given only for firm matches. Clone size is given for some rows only: seen once, a few or many times, or a class if the clone is expanded.

TRBJ2-1,TRBV5-1,NA,NA,TGCGCCAGCAGCTTGGCAGGGGCTAACAATGAGCAGTTCTTC,CASSLAGANNEQFF
TRBJ2-1,TRBV18,TRBD2,NA,TGTGCCAGCTCACCATCGACTAGCGGGAATGACAATGAGCAGTTCTTC,CASSPSTSGNDNEQFF
TRBJ2-3,TRBV4-2,TRBD2,NA,TGTGCCAGCAGCCAAGATCTCGGACTAGCGGGATTAGCAGATACGCAGTATTTT,CASSQDLGLAGLADTQYF
TRBJ1-5,TRBV6-6,NA,NA,TGTGCCACCACAGGAGCTAATCAGCCCCAGCATTTT,CATTGANQPQHF
TRBJ1-2,TRBV5-8,TRBD1,NA,TGTGCCAGCGACAGGGACCCTGGGGGCTACACCTTC,CASDRDPGGYTF
TRBJ2-7,TRBV5-1,TRBD2,NA,TGCGCCAGCAGCGCACGGACTAGCGGTTCCTACGAGCAGTACTTC,CASSARTSGSYEQYF
TRBJ2-1,TRBV19,NA,NA,TGTGCCAGTAGTATCCAGGGGATGAATGAGCAGTTCTTC,CASSIQGMNEQFF
TRBJ2-7,TRBV27,NA,NA,TGTGCCAGCAGTTTGACACCCAACTACGAGCAGTACTTC,CASSLTPNYEQYF
TRBJ2-5,TRBV2,TRBD2,many,TGTGCCAGCAGTGTTTGGGAGGGGGAGACCCAGTACTTC,CASSVWEGETQYF
TRBJ2-7,TRBV19,TRBD1,NA,TGTGCCAGTAGTCCGCGGACAGGGGGAGACGTTGGCTACGAGCAGTACTTC,CASSPRTGGDVGYEQYF
TRBJ2-1,TRBV9,TRBD2,NA,TGTGCCAGCAGCGACCCGACTAGCGCACCTCAGCAGTTCTTC,CASSDPTSAPQQFF
TRBJ2-1,TRBV5-5,NA,NA,TGTGCCAGCAGCCCTGAGTGGGGCTCGTACAATGAGCAGTTCTTC,CASSPEWGSYNEQFF
TRBJ1-1,TRBV18,TRBD1,NA,TGTGCCAGCTCAGCTCGGGACAGGGGCACGAACACTGAAGCTTTCTTT,CASSARDRGTNTEAFF
TRBJ1-4,TRBV28,NA,NA,TGTGCCAGCAGTTCTCCGGAAAAACTGTTTTTT,CASSSPEKLFF
TRBJ2-2,TRBV5-1,TRBD2,NA,TGCGCCAGCAGCTACTTTCAAATAGCGGGAATGAACACCGGGGAGCTGTTTTTT,CASSYFQIAGMNTGELFF
TRBJ2-1,TRBV7-3,TRBD1,NA,TGTGCCAGCAGCTTAGGGACAGGGGCCCACAATGAGCAGTTCTTC,CASSLGTGAHNEQFF
TRBJ2-7,TRBV5-6,TRBD1,few,TGTGCCAGCACGAGGGGGCTCAATGTAGGGGAGCAGTACTTC,CASTRGLNVGEQYF
TRBJ2-7,TRBV15,NA,NA,TGTGCCACCGGGGTGGGGACACCTGCCTACGAGCAGTACTTC,CATGVGTPAYEQYF
TRBJ2-5,TRBV7-8,NA,NA,TGTGCCAGCAGCCACGGGACGGCTCAAGAGACCCAGTACTTC,CASSHGTAQETQYF